This T cell receptor beta chain was recovered during a study of shared clonotypes between healthy human individuals. Germline CDR1 is WSHSY and CDR2 is SAAADI. The CDR3 loop spans 13 amino acids. V gave up 10 bases and J gave up 0 bases, with 10 bases separating them. Notes on this clone: Its antigen is as yet unknown.

At a deep level, the assay was run. Repertoires were generated with immunoSEQ multiplex PCR, while TCRdb's copy carries only in-frame clones and drops some. The table lists 1.6 million or so clones, roughly 96% of them singletons. Findings of the study overall: Some naive CD4 clonotypes, roughly 4.8%, turned up in common across several donors. Incompleteness in sorted-subset sequencing, despite large depth, was shown by rarefaction. Relative to their counterparts shared across all four donors, non-shared clonotypes exhibited diminished generation probabilities.

Sequencing was carried out using naive CD4+ T cells sorted from blood. The subset here: CD45RA+ positively selected. This sequence was found in a man aged 30 to 39 in good health. V gene TRBV10-2 combines with J gene TRBJ2-1; D gene ambiguous. The CDR3 DNA sequence: TGCGCCATAGGCAGAAGCTCCTACAATGAGCAGTTCTTC. As protein: CAIGRSSYNEQFF.